This TCR beta chain was identified during a study of T cell repertoires in cytomegalovirus infection. Study-level background: Shared public TCR beta signatures pointed to both CMV infection and a matching HLA type. Findings and limits, study-wide: CMV carriers having the relevant HLA were flagged by cumulative public TCR beta family frequency. Within the response measured ex vivo, HLA-C-restricted CMV-specific TCR beta clonotypes were dominant.

Per germline, CDR1 MNHEY and CDR2 SMNVEV (reference sequence). This CDR3 contains 14 residues. V lost 5 bases and J 2 bases, leaving 13 bases between the germline ends. TCRdb passed the reads through MiXCR, listing each CDR3 protein once. The sample lists about 740,000 distinct CDR3 sequences; 35% were seen once. A few counts support this clonotype. Its antigen is unidentified. The source of this sequence is a human donor in good health (CMV status not recorded). Some clones in this sample may be carry-over from other donors' samples. Sequences were obtained from PBMCs. The chain links TRBV27 to TRBJ2-7; TRBD1 is a possible D gene (5 bases). CDR3 coding DNA: TGTGCCAGCAGTCAGGGTCGGCCACCCTACGAGCAGTACTTC. Encoded protein: CASSQGRPPYEQYF.